These 10 T cell receptor beta chains were all obtained from the same sample, sequenced in a study of brain T cells in children with intractable seizures. TCRdb keeps only in-frame clones here, not all; method: immunoSEQ multiplex PCR. Of fewer than 25,000 clones listed, 90% to 95% are singletons. Sequenced material: peripheral blood, taken at surgery. The receptor set was obtained from a boy younger than 18 with focal cortical dysplasia and intractable seizures.

The chain couples TRBV5-6 to TRBJ1-6; D not certain. From germline, CDR1 is SGHDT and CDR2 YYEEEE. The ends were cut back, 5 bases at V and 5 bases at J, with 17 bases in the middle. This CDR3 spans 16 amino acids. The CDR3 sequence: CASRFSKNINNSPLHF. In DNA form, the CDR3 reads TGTGCCAGCAGGTTCTCGAAGAACATTAATAATTCACCCCTCCACTTT.

This CDR3 is CASSSDGATRETQYF. The CDR3 coding sequence is TGTGCCAGCAGCTCGGACGGGGCGACTCGTGAGACCCAGTACTTC. The chain carries TRBV7-9 and TRBJ2-5; D could derive from TRBD1 or TRBD2 (5 bases each). The CDR3 spans 15 residues. The germline V gene has CDR1 SEHNR and CDR2 FQNEAQ (reference sequence). The V end lost 4 bases, the J end lost 5 bases, and 17 bases lay between the germline ends.

This clone was found once. The V call is TRBV4-1, the J call TRBJ1-1, with D hard to call. The CDR3 spans 16 residues. The germline CDR1 and CDR2 sequences are MGHRA and YSYEKL. The V end lost 4 bases, the J end lost 1 base, and 16 bases lay between the germline ends. In DNA, the CDR3 is TGCGCCAGCAGCCGACTGCCCCAGCGGGGGAACACTGAAGCTTTCTTT. This codes for CASSRLPQRGNTEAFF.

This clone occurred once. The V call is TRBV6-2 or TRBV6-3, the J call TRBJ1-1; D unresolved. The CDR3 sequence is 13 residues long. Germline loops: CDR1 MNHEY, CDR2 SVGEGT. Trimming took off 5 bases at V and 0 bases at J, with 7 bases between the two ends. The DNA for the CDR3 is TGTGCCAGCAGTGGACGATTGAACACTGAAGCTTTCTTT. Protein product: CASSGRLNTEAFF.

V usage is TRBV28 and J usage is TRBJ1-5; 7 nucleotides align to TRBD1. The germline V gene has CDR1 MDHEN and CDR2 SYDVKM. The CDR3 runs to 16 residues. The V gene end was trimmed by 10 bases and the J gene end by 1 base; junction bases not matched to a gene: 13. CDR3 amino acids: CATGGGGALSNQPQHF. The DNA for the CDR3 is TGTGCCACAGGTGGAGGGGGCGCTTTAAGCAATCAGCCCCAGCATTTT.

The rearrangement links TRBV2 to TRBJ1-2; D is perhaps TRBD1 (6 bases). Germline V lookup: CDR1 SNHLY, CDR2 FYNNEI. There are 12 residues in the CDR3. Trimming cost V 7 bases and J 5 bases, with 11 bases left between them. The CDR3 reads CASITGAYGYTF. The CDR3 DNA sequence: TGTGCCAGCATTACGGGGGCGTATGGCTACACCTTC.

V and J are TRBV13 and TRBJ1-1; possibly TRBD1 for D (6 bases). The CDR3 totals 14 residues. V lost 5 bases and J lost 1, with 11 bases in between. CDR1 is PRHDT and CDR2 is FYEKMQ in the germline V gene (reference sequence). As DNA, the CDR3 is TGTGCCAGCAGCCCCGGACAGAGGAACACTGAAGCTTTCTTT. Amino acids: CASSPGQRNTEAFF.

The chain links TRBV6-5 to TRBJ1-4; D is possibly TRBD1 (5 bases). Looked up from germline, CDR1 is MNHEY and CDR2 is SVGAGI. Trimming cost V 6 bases and J 6 bases, with 11 bases left between them. The CDR3 totals 13 residues. The CDR3 sequence: CASRDTSDEKLFF. The CDR3 region has the DNA TGTGCCAGCAGGGACACCTCGGATGAAAAACTGTTTTTT.

This clone has only one observation. The genes are TRBV2 and TRBJ2-4; no firm D call. The CDR3 loop spans 13 amino acids. The V end was cut by 4 bases, the J end by 7 bases, with 11 bases between. In germline, CDR1 is SNHLY, CDR2 FYNNEI. CDR3 in DNA: TGTGCCAGCAGTGTAGGAAAGAAGAACATTCAGTACTTC. The encoded protein is CASSVGKKNIQYF.

The V and J genes are TRBV11-2 and TRBJ2-1; unclear D gene. The V end was cut by 0 bases, the J end by 4 bases, with 13 bases between. The CDR3 is 16 residues long. Germline V gene data show CDR1 as SGHAT and CDR2 as FQNNGV. The CDR3 DNA reads TGTGCCAGCAGCTTAGAATCTGGAAGCCTTTACAATGAGCAGTTCTTC. Its protein product is CASSLESGSLYNEQFF.